This TCR beta chain was profiled in a study of CD8+ T cells in alopecia areata. Germline lookup yields CDR1 PRHDT and CDR2 FYEKMQ (reference sequence). V lost 2 bases and J 6 bases, leaving 8 bases between the germline ends. The CDR3 length is 12 residues. Study-level points and caveats: Scalp lesions, especially in alopecia totalis/universalis, had higher clonality than normal scalp.

The treatment: oral pan-JAK inhibitor, 5-10 mg twice daily. Reverse transcription of extracted RNA yielded cDNA, which provided the sequencing template. Here immunoSEQ multiplex PCR was the method, and the copy in TCRdb shows in-frame clones only, minus some. The data show some 110,000 clones, roughly 50% seen once. Of note for this clone: What it binds is not known.

Sequences were derived from CD8+ T cells sorted from blood, sampled at week 4, from a patient treated with tofacitinib. The chain carries TRBV13 and TRBJ2-7; D may be TRBD1 (6 bases). The TCR was taken from a human donor with alopecia areata. The CDR3 DNA reads TGTGCCAGCAGCTTACAGGGGCTCGAGCAGTACTTC. Amino acids: CASSLQGLEQYF.